This T cell receptor beta chain was identified during a study of T cell responses to AZD1222 COVID-19 vaccine. Study results and limitations: Females outnumbered males among donors, who were mostly white British; clonal diversity was possibly underestimated.

Points on this clone: Its antigen is unidentified.

The CDR3 has 15 residues. V shed 8 bases and J shed 3 bases, with 14 bases lying between them. The germline V gene has CDR1 MNHEY and CDR2 SVGAGI. TCRdb's copy holds only in-frame clones and misses some; the assay was immunoSEQ multiplex PCR. Of 110,000 or so clones listed, more than 70% were seen once; the top ten hold 6.5%. This receptor was identified in an adult who received the AZD1222 COVID-19 vaccine. V and J are TRBV6-5 and TRBJ1-6, with D possibly matching TRBD1 (6 bases). The sequencing used peripheral blood, collected 28 days after the second AZD1222 dose. In DNA, the CDR3 is TGTGCCAGCTCAGGGGAAGGTAGCTATAATTCACCCCTCCACTTT. Translating gives CASSGEGSYNSPLHF.